The 11 T cell receptor beta chains listed next were all sequenced from one sample in a study of Graves' ophthalmopathy and Graves' hyperthyroidism. RNA transcripts were the source from which TCR beta CDR3 regions were amplified. HTBI-primed first-round RT-PCR preceded second-round multiplex PCR. One entry per CDR3 protein results from TCRdb running MiXCR on the multiplex PCR reads. The sample has roughly 700,000 distinct CDR3 sequences; roughly two fifths are singletons. The sample consisted of peripheral blood. These receptor sequences come from an adult man with Graves' ophthalmopathy.

V usage is TRBV20-1 and J usage is TRBJ1-5; D gene unclear. The germline CDR1 and CDR2 sequences are DFQATT and SNEGSKA (reference sequence). Trimming stripped 6 bases from V and 5 bases from J, with 20 bases between. The CDR3 extends over 15 amino acids. CDR3: CSAESPSQRDQPQHF. The CDR3 region has the DNA TGCAGTGCCGAGTCCCCCTCACAGAGGGATCAGCCCCAGCATTTT.

This clonotype was picked up a small number of times. The rearrangement links TRBV11-2 to TRBJ2-7; TRBD2 agrees at 10 bases. In germline, CDR1 is SGHAT, CDR2 FQNNGV. This CDR3 is 14 amino acids long. The V segment lost 5 bases and the J segment 7 bases; nucleotides outside the gene matches: 8. As DNA, the CDR3 is TGTGCCAGCAGCCCCTGGGGACTAGCGTGGGAGCAGTACTTC. It specifies CASSPWGLAWEQYF.

This rearrangement joins TRBV7-3 to TRBJ1-6; 7 positions agree with TRBD1. The CDR3 covers 15 residues. The J segment lost 5 bases and the V segment lost 5 bases, leaving 6 bases of the junction unmatched. The V gene's germline CDR1 is SGHTA and CDR2 FQGTGA. The CDR3 bases are TGTGCCAGCAGCCTCGAAGGGGGCAATAATTCACCCCTCCACTTT. Translation gives CASSLEGGNNSPLHF.

The sample holds a few counts of this clonotype. The chain employs TRBV2 and TRBJ1-4; TRBD1 aligns across 9 bases. Germline CDR1 and CDR2: SNHLY and FYNNEI. The CDR3 consists of 15 residues. Trimming at V came to 6 bases and at J to 7 bases, leaving 9 bases not matched to a gene. CDR3 sequence (DNA): TGTGCCAGCAGAAATAGCGGGACAGGGTTTGAAAAACTGTTTTTT. This gives the protein CASRNSGTGFEKLFF.

The table lists this clonotype with a few counts. This chain uses TRBV20-1 with TRBJ1-6, with 7 bases that match TRBD1. The CDR3 has 17 amino acids. The germline V gene has CDR1 DFQATT and CDR2 SNEGSKA (reference sequence). The V segment lost 2 bases and the J segment 0 bases; nucleotides outside the gene matches: 7. Here the CDR3 DNA reads TGCAGTGCTAGACCCCCGGGACAGAGCTCCTATAATTCACCCCTCCACTTT. The encoded protein is CSARPPGQSSYNSPLHF.

This sequence joins TRBV15 and TRBJ2-3; D remains unclear. CDR3 length equals 13 residues. Germline lookup yields CDR1 LNHNV and CDR2 YYDKDF (reference sequence). Between the trimmed V and J ends, which lost 0 bases and 7 bases, there was a span of 8 bases. The CDR3 spells CATSRDLANTQYF. In DNA form, the CDR3 reads TGTGCCACCAGCAGAGATCTCGCGAATACGCAGTATTTT. Based on the CDR3 plus reference TRBV15 and TRBJ2-3, the full variable domain is DAMVIQNPRYQVTQFGKPVTLSCSQTLNHNVMYWYQQKSSQAPKLLFHYYDKDFNNEADTPDNFQSRRPNTSFCFLDIRSPGLGDTAMYLCATSRDLANTQYFGPGTRLTVL.

This clonotype was counted many times. The V call is TRBV20-1, the J call TRBJ2-7; 13 bases line up with TRBD2. Germline V gives CDR1 DFQATT, CDR2 SNEGSKA (reference sequence). The CDR3 loop spans 16 amino acids. The J segment lost 6 bases and the V segment lost 7 bases, leaving 15 bases of the junction unmatched. CDR3 in DNA: TGCAGTGTCATCGGACTAGCGGGAGCCGCCGTGGGCGAGCAGTACTTC. Its protein product is CSVIGLAGAAVGEQYF.

This chain links TRBV10-3 with TRBJ2-6; TRBD1 matches at 9 bases. The ends lost 6 bases at V and 10 bases at J; junction bases unmatched: 7. The CDR3 has 14 residues. Germline CDR1 and CDR2: ENHRY and SYGVKD. CDR3 amino acids: CAIRNDRGGNVLTF. CDR3 DNA: TGTGCCATCAGAAACGACAGGGGGGGTAACGTCCTGACTTTC.

This clonotype appeared many times. The chain combines TRBV5-1 with TRBJ1-1, with D unresolved. The CDR3 sequence is 13 residues long. V lost 2 bases to trimming and J lost 3 bases, with 8 bases between them. Germline-derived CDR1 and CDR2 are SGHRS and YFSETQ. The CDR3 here is CASSLEGHTEAFF. The CDR3 DNA is TGCGCCAGCAGCTTAGAGGGCCACACTGAAGCTTTCTTT.

V gene TRBV25-1 combines with J gene TRBJ1-6; D is uncertain. Germline loops: CDR1 MGHDK, CDR2 SYGVNS. The CDR3 extends over 16 amino acids. V was pared by 6 bases and J by 3 bases, with 15 bases between. In DNA, the CDR3 is TGTGCCAGCAGCTTAGTAGGACGCCTCTATAATTCACCCCTCCACTTT. Amino acids: CASSLVGRLYNSPLHF.

The gene calls are TRBV11-1 and TRBJ1-2, with a tentative D call TRBD1 (5 bases). Germline V CDR1 and CDR2: SGHAT, FQDESV (reference sequence). This CDR3 spans 15 amino acids. Trimming stripped 6 bases from V and 1 base from J, with 15 bases between. The CDR3 loop reads CASRPGGWSNYGYTF. CDR3 DNA sequence: TGTGCCAGCAGACCGGGGGGATGGAGTAACTATGGCTACACCTTC.